What follows are 23 T cell receptor beta chains derived from one specimen sequenced in a study of T-cell reconstitution after alpha-beta-depleted transplantation in children. Construction of the TCRbeta library involved unique molecular identifiers. From the PCR reads, TCRdb called clonotypes with MiXCR, one entry per CDR3 protein. The top ten hold 25% to 35% of the sample, which has about 900,000 distinct CDR3 sequences, around 30% seen once. The material sequenced was PBMCs, mostly from graft donor cells, taken 360 days after TCRalphabeta/CD19-depleted stem cell transplant. These receptors all stem from a boy under three years old who had a stem cell transplant for SCID, so the T cells may come from the graft donor.

The gene calls are TRBV14 and TRBJ2-1; TRBD2 matches at 7 bases. The germline CDR1 and CDR2 sequences are SGHDN and FVKESK. This CDR3 has 13 residues. V shed 4 bases, J shed 8 bases, and the junction held 5 bases outside the gene matches. The CDR3 DNA is TGTGCCAGCAGCCGAGCGGGGTTCTATGAGCAGTTCTTC. Translation: CASSRAGFYEQFF.

The V and J genes are TRBV20-1 and TRBJ1-5, with 7 bases identical to TRBD1. Germline V lookup: CDR1 DFQATT, CDR2 SNEGSKA (reference sequence). Losses at the gene ends were 1 base for V and 4 bases for J; bases not matched to a gene: 4. The CDR3 sequence is 14 residues long. CDR3 protein: CSARGDSGNQPQHF. CDR3 DNA: TGCAGTGCTAGAGGGGACAGTGGGAATCAGCCCCAGCATTTT.

This clonotype was observed a handful of times. The V call is TRBV4-1, the J call TRBJ2-3, with D uncertain. Germline V gene data show CDR1 as MGHRA and CDR2 as YSYEKL. The CDR3 spans 15 residues. V lost 0 bases and J lost 0, with 7 bases in between. As DNA, the CDR3 is TGCGCCAGCAGCCAAGATGGGGTTAGCACAGATACGCAGTATTTT. Translation gives CASSQDGVSTDTQYF.

This clonotype was seen more than once but under ten times. The V call is TRBV28, the J call TRBJ1-1; D might be TRBD1 (5 bases). This CDR3 region has 16 residues. With 0 bases removed from V and 2 bases from J, the gap between germline ends came to 13 bases. Germline lookup yields CDR1 MDHEN and CDR2 SYDVKM. The CDR3 is CASSLWEQGLNTEAFF. DNA of the CDR3: TGTGCCAGCAGTTTATGGGAGCAGGGCCTAAACACTGAAGCTTTCTTT.

Only a few counts were recorded for this clonotype. V is TRBV7-2 and J is TRBJ2-7; 11 bases agree with TRBD2. This CDR3 region has 16 residues. Germline V gene sequence: CDR1 SGHTA, CDR2 FQGNSA. J was trimmed by 2 bases and V by 5 bases; bases with no gene match: 8. CDR3 nucleotides: TGTGCCAGCAGCACCATAACTAGCGGGGGCCCCTACGAGCAGTACTTC. This sequence encodes CASSTITSGGPYEQYF.

The V gene is TRBV7-2, the J gene TRBJ2-1, with TRBD1 matching over 11 bases. The CDR3 length is 16 residues. Trimming took 1 base from V and 6 from J; bases not matched to a gene: 5. CDR1 and CDR2 from the germline V gene are SGHTA and FQGNSA. The CDR3 nucleotides are TGTGCCAGCAGCTTAGATGGGACAGGGGGGATCAATGAGCAGTTCTTC. Its translation is CASSLDGTGGINEQFF.

The chain has TRBV27 and TRBJ1-1; D remains unclear. The germline V gene has CDR1 MNHEY and CDR2 SMNVEV (reference sequence). Trimming took off 10 bases at V and 7 bases at J, with 13 bases between the two ends. This CDR3 region has 11 residues. The CDR3 sequence is CATQGFGEAFF. CDR3 bases: TGTGCCACCCAAGGGTTTGGTGAAGCTTTCTTT.

The chain couples TRBV7-2 to TRBJ2-7, with unresolved D. The CDR3 is 14 amino acids. Per germline, CDR1 SGHTA and CDR2 FQGNSA. The V end was cut by 5 bases, the J end by 0 bases, with 11 bases between. CDR3 amino acids: CASSPGGRSYEQYF. DNA for the CDR3: TGTGCCAGCAGCCCCGGTGGGCGCTCCTACGAGCAGTACTTC.

As DNA, the CDR3 is TGTGCCAGCAGCCCCGATCCACGAGAGCAGTACTTC. It encodes CASSPDPREQYF. The rearrangement uses TRBV7-8 and TRBJ2-7; D remains unclear. The germline V gene encodes CDR1 SGHVS and CDR2 FQNEAQ. V lost 5 bases and J 7 bases, leaving 12 bases between the germline ends. This CDR3 region has 12 residues.

This clonotype turned up a few times. V usage is TRBV20-1 and J usage is TRBJ1-5; perhaps TRBD1 as D (5 bases). CDR1 and CDR2 from the germline V gene are DFQATT and SNEGSKA (reference sequence). The CDR3 is 15 amino acids. Trimming shortened V by 5 bases and J by 2 bases, and 16 bases separated the two germline ends. The CDR3 region has the DNA TGCAGTGCTCAGGGTGAGGGACCGCGCAATCAGCCCCAGCATTTT. This encodes CSAQGEGPRNQPQHF.

This chain links TRBV4-1 with TRBJ2-2; D perhaps matches TRBD1 (5 bases). The CDR3 runs 16 residues. The V end lost 0 bases, the J end lost 4 bases, and 12 bases lay between the germline ends. The germline gives CDR1 MGHRA, CDR2 YSYEKL. The CDR3: CASSQDIGVITGELFF. CDR3 DNA sequence: TGCGCCAGCAGCCAAGATATAGGGGTCATCACCGGGGAGCTGTTTTTT.

The chain has TRBV6-6 and TRBJ1-1, with D tentatively TRBD1 (6 bases). Germline-derived CDR1 and CDR2 are MNHNY and SVGAGI (reference sequence). The V gene lost 6 bases and the J gene lost 4 bases, with 12 bases spanning the gap. This CDR3 region has 13 residues. DNA for the CDR3: TGTGCCAGCAGACACAGGGAGGGCACTGAAGCTTTCTTT. Translating it yields CASRHREGTEAFF.

CDR3 sequence reads: CASSLTGPEGQFF. The CDR3 DNA is TGTGCCAGCAGCTTAACAGGTCCCGAAGGGCAGTTCTTC. The chain uses TRBV7-9 and TRBJ2-1, with a possible D match to TRBD1 (5 bases). The germline CDR1 and CDR2 sequences are SEHNR and FQNEAQ (reference sequence). CDR3 size: 13 residues. Trimming took 2 bases from V and 12 from J, leaving 14 bases between them.

This chain connects TRBV6-1 to TRBJ2-2; D is possibly TRBD2 (5 bases). V shed 5 bases and J shed 6 bases, with 19 bases lying between them. The CDR3 contains 16 residues. The germline V gene encodes CDR1 MNHNS and CDR2 SASEGT. The chain's CDR3 is CASSPTVRVVSGELFF. In nucleotides, the CDR3 is TGTGCCAGCAGTCCGACGGTGAGGGTGGTATCCGGGGAGCTGTTTTTT.

V and J are TRBV28 and TRBJ2-7; D ambiguous. CDR3 length: 16 residues. V gave up 4 bases and J gave up 2 bases, with 18 bases separating them. CDR1 and CDR2 (germline): MDHEN, SYDVKM. This CDR3 reads CASSSRYRVGPYEQYF. The CDR3, as DNA: TGTGCCAGCAGTTCACGCTACAGAGTGGGCCCCTACGAGCAGTACTTC.

This clonotype was counted between two and nine times. This chain uses TRBV7-9 with TRBJ1-2; no clear D gene. The germline V and J ends were trimmed by 0 bases and 6 bases, with 17 bases remaining between them. The CDR3 totals 16 residues. Germline values: CDR1 SEHNR, CDR2 FQNEAQ (reference sequence). The CDR3 region has the DNA TGTGCCAGCAGCTTAGCCCCTCGGGCTAACGGGGATGGCTACACCTTC. It encodes CASSLAPRANGDGYTF.

This clonotype was detected only once. The chain is built from TRBV7-3 and TRBJ2-3, with D unresolved. V lost 4 bases to trimming and J lost 6 bases, with 11 bases between them. In germline, CDR1 is SGHTA, CDR2 FQGTGA. CDR3 length: 13 amino acids. Here the CDR3 DNA reads TGTGCCAGCAGCTCCCCGAGCCGGGATACGCAGTATTTT. Translated, it gives CASSSPSRDTQYF. Using reference TRBV7-3 and TRBJ2-3 for the parts outside the CDR3, the full variable domain is GAGVSQTPSNKVTEKGKYVELRCDPISGHTALYWYRQSLGQGPEFLIYFQGTGAADDSGLPNDRFFAVRPEGSVSTLKIQRTERGDSAVYLCASSSPSRDTQYFGPGTRLTVL.

The sample holds a few counts of this clonotype. This chain connects TRBV28 to TRBJ2-7, with 10 bases matching TRBD1. Trimming took 2 bases from V and 1 from J; bases not matched to a gene: 5. In germline, CDR1 is MDHEN, CDR2 SYDVKM. The CDR3 length is 16 residues. As DNA, the CDR3 is TGTGCCAGCAGTTTAGCCGGACAGGGGGAGTCCTACGAGCAGTACTTC. The encoded protein is CASSLAGQGESYEQYF.

The gene calls are TRBV9 and TRBJ2-3, with TRBD1 matching 7 bases. There are 16 residues in the CDR3. Trimming removed 4 bases from V and 3 bases from J; junction bases left unmatched: 11. CDR1 is SGDLS and CDR2 is YYNGEE in the germline V gene. CDR3 region: CASSRQGMGSTDTQYF. For the CDR3, the DNA is TGTGCCAGCAGCAGACAGGGAATGGGGTCGACAGATACGCAGTATTTT.

This chain uses TRBV5-1 with TRBJ1-1, with D possibly being TRBD1 (6 bases). Looked up from germline, CDR1 is SGHRS and CDR2 is YFSETQ. The CDR3 consists of 14 residues. V shed 2 bases and J shed 6 bases, with 14 bases lying between them. CDR3 DNA: TGCGCCAGCAGCTTAGGGGGGACTGGGGCTGAAGCTTTCTTT. Its translation is CASSLGGTGAEAFF.

The gene calls are TRBV7-2 and TRBJ2-3, with 10 positions matching TRBD2. V was clipped by 5 bases and J by 3 bases; unmatched bases: 11. The CDR3 is 17 amino acids. The germline V gene has CDR1 SGHTA and CDR2 FQGNSA. CDR3 DNA: TGTGCCAGCAGCACCTCCGCTAGCGGGGGAGCGACAGATACGCAGTATTTT. Protein: CASSTSASGGATDTQYF.

This clonotype has at least ten counts. This chain links TRBV20-1 with TRBJ1-5; D may be TRBD1 (5 bases). The CDR3 runs to 13 residues. Deletions cut 3 bases from V and 3 bases from J, with 9 bases between. CDR1 and CDR2 (germline): DFQATT, SNEGSKA (reference sequence). The CDR3 DNA follows: TGCAGTGCTAGTGGGGACTTCAATCAGCCCCAGCATTTT. This codes for CSASGDFNQPQHF.

This clonotype turned up a few times. The chain is built from TRBV27 and TRBJ2-3, with TRBD2 identical over 9 bases. CDR1 is MNHEY, CDR2 SMNVEV, per germline (reference sequence). After removal of 7 bases from V and 4 bases from J, the junction contained 9 bases not matched to a gene. CDR3 length: 15 amino acids. CDR3 loop: CASKGRGGWADTQYF. In DNA, the CDR3 is TGTGCCAGCAAAGGGCGGGGGGGCTGGGCAGATACGCAGTATTTT.